Below, one T cell receptor beta chain is given with its context. This sample was taken from a study of blood T cell repertoires in COVID-19. As for the study in general: Nucleic acid was either cDNA or gDNA, and it came from T cells, B-cell-depleted T cells, or PBMCs.

V lost 9 bases and J lost 7, with 10 bases in between. The CDR3 totals 11 residues. In germline, CDR1 is MRHNA, CDR2 SNTAGT. In the authors' methods: Amplification of reference gene primers provided the estimated nucleated cell counts. Repertoires were generated with immunoSEQ multiplex PCR, while TCRdb's copy carries only in-frame clones and drops some. From that table come the V and J calls and clone size; the DNA was used to work out D and trimming. The sample has tens of thousands of clones; more than 75% are singletons. The sequence was collected from a woman in her sixties or seventies with acute or convalescent COVID-19. This sequence joins TRBV6-4 and TRBJ2-1; no clear D gene. Sample: peripheral blood. The CDR3 DNA reads as TGTGCCAGGAGAGCTCCGAATGAGCAGTTCTTC. It encodes CARRAPNEQFF.